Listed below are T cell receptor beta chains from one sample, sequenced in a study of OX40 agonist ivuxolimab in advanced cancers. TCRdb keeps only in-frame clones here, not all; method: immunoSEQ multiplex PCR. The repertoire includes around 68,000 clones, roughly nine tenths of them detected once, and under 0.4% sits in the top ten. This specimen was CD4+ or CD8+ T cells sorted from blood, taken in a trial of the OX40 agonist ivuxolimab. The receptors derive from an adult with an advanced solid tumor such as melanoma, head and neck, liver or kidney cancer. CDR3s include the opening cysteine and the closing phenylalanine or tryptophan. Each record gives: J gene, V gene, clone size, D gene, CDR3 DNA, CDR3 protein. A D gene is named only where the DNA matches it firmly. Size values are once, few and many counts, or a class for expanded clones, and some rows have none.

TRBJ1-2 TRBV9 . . TGTGCCAGCAGCGGATTCCTAGGAGGGACTGATGGCTACACCTTC CASSGFLGGTDGYTF
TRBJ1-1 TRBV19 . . TGTGCCAGTAGGACCATAGGGGGGTACACTGAAGCTTTCTTT CASRTIGGYTEAFF
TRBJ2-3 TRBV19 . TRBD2 TGTGCCAGTAGTTACACTAGCGGAGCTAGCACAGATACGCAGTATTTT CASSYTSGASTDTQYF
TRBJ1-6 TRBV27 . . TGTGCCAGCAGTCCGACACATTATAATTCACCCCTCCACTTT CASSPTHYNSPLHF
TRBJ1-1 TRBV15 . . TGTGCCACCAGCAGAGGAGGTCAGGGATTCAAAGCTTTCTTT CATSRGGQGFKAFF
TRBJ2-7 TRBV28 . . TGTGCCACCCAGTCCCTCCCCGGGGGCAGGGGAAGCTACGAGCAGTACTTC CATQSLPGGRGSYEQYF
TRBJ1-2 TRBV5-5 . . TGTGCCAGCAGCTTCTCAGTTAACTATGGCTACACCTTC CASSFSVNYGYTF
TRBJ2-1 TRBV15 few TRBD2 TGTGCCACCAGCAGATTGGGACTAGCGGATTCCTACAATGAGCAGTTCTTC CATSRLGLADSYNEQFF
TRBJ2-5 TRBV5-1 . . TGCGCCAGCAGCTTGGCCTTTGTGGGGACCCAGTACTTC CASSLAFVGTQYF
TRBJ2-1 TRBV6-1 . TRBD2 TGTGCCAGCAGAAATCTAGCGGGAGGTTACAATGAGCAGTTCTTC CASRNLAGGYNEQFF
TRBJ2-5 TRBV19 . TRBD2 TGTGCCAGTAGGCCACTAGCGGCCTCCCAAGAGACCCAGTACTTC CASRPLAASQETQYF
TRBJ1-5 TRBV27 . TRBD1 TGTGCCAGCAGTTTTGGGACAGGGCCCCAGCATTTT CASSFGTGPQHF
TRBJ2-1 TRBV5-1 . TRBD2 TGCGCCAGCAGACTAGCGGGAGGGTACAATGAGCAGTTCTTC CASRLAGGYNEQFF
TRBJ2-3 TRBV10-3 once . TGTGCCATCAGTGAGTCGGACACTCGGGGGACAGATACGCAGTATTTT CAISESDTRGTDTQYF
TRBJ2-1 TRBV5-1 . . TGCGCCAGCAATCCTAGCGTTACCTACAATGAGCAGTTCTTC CASNPSVTYNEQFF
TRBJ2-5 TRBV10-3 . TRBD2 TGTGCCATCAGTGAGTCTTCGGCTAGCGGATCCAGGGCCCAGTACTTC CAISESSASGSRAQYF
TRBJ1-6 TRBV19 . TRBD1 TGTGCCAGCCGGGACAGGGGTGATTCACCCCTCCACTTT CASRDRGDSPLHF
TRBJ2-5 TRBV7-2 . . TGTGCCAGCAGCTTAGCTGGTGACAGGATAAGGGAGACCCAGTACTTC CASSLAGDRIRETQYF
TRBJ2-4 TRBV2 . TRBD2 TGTGCCAGCAAAGGGACTATCCTAGCCAAAAACATTCAGTACTTC CASKGTILAKNIQYF
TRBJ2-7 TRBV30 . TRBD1 TGTGCCTGGCGGTCCCGGGACAGGGCCATCGGAACGTACTTC CAWRSRDRAIGTYF
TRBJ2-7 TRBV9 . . TGTGCCAGCAGCCCCACCGGATACGAGCAGTACTTC CASSPTGYEQYF
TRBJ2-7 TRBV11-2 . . TGTGCCAGCAGCTTGAGGCGGGACTCCTACGAGCAGTACTTC CASSLRRDSYEQYF
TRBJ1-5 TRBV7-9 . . TGTGCCAGCAGCAAAACAGGGAGTGGCAATCAGCCCCAGCATTTT CASSKTGSGNQPQHF
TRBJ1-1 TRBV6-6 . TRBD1 TGTGCCAGCAGTTACTTCAGGGGGGACACTGAAGCTTTCTTT CASSYFRGDTEAFF
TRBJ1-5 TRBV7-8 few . TGTGCCAGCACAACACGTCCAGGCAATCAGCCCCAGCATTTT CASTTRPGNQPQHF
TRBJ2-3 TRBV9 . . TGTGCCAGCAGCGTAGAAGATACGCAGTATTTT CASSVEDTQYF
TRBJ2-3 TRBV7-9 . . TGTGCCAGCAGCTACACCGTGTACACAGATACGCAGTATTTT CASSYTVYTDTQYF
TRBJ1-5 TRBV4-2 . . TGTGCCAGCAGCCGAGACAAAAATAGCAATCAGCCCCAGCATTTT CASSRDKNSNQPQHF
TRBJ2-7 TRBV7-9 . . TGTGCCAGCAGCTTAGGAGGCGTCAGCACTCCACCTTACGAGCAGTACTTC CASSLGGVSTPPYEQYF
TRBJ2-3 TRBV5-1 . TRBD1 TGCGCCAGCAGATTAACAGGGGTTTCAGATACGCAGTATTTT CASRLTGVSDTQYF
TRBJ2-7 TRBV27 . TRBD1 TGTGCCAGCAGTTACGGGACAGGGATATCCTACGAGCAGTACTTC CASSYGTGISYEQYF
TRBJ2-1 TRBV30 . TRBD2 TGTGCCTGGAGCGGGACTAGCGGGAGGAATGAGCAGTTCTTC CAWSGTSGRNEQFF
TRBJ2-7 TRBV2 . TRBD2 TGTGCCAGCACCGGAGAAGCAGCGGGGCCCTACGAGCAGTACTTC CASTGEAAGPYEQYF
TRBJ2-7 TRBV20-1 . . TGCAGTGCTAGAGCCCGTTACGAGCAGTACTTC CSARARYEQYF
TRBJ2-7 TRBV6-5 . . TGTGCCAGCAGTTACACTCGGGAGAGCTACGAGCAGTACTTC CASSYTRESYEQYF
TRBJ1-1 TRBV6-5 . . TGTGCCAGCAGTTACCCCGGGGGGAACACTGAAGCTTTCTTT CASSYPGGNTEAFF
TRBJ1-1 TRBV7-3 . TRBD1 TGTGCCAGCAGCCCAGGGGGCGACGGGAACACTGAAGCTTTCTTT CASSPGGDGNTEAFF
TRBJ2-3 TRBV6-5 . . TGTGCCAGCAGCGCACACGGAGGAGCGACAGATACGCAGTATTTT CASSAHGGATDTQYF
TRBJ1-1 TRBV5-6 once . TGTGCCAGCAGCTTGTGGGGGCGAGGCACTGAAGCTTTCTTT CASSLWGRGTEAFF
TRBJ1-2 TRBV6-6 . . TGTGCCAGCAGTTACTCGGGCCAAGACTATGGCTACACCTTC CASSYSGQDYGYTF
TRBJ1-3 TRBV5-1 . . TGCGCCAGCAGCTTGGGGGGGGGACGCCTCAGCTCTGGAAACACCATATATTTT CASSLGGGRLSSGNTIYF
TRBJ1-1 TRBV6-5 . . TGTGCCAGCAGGCCTAGGGACCCGAACACTGAAGCTTTCTTT CASRPRDPNTEAFF
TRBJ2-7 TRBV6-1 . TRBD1 TGTGCCAGCAGTACAGGGGCGAGCTCCTACGAGCAGTACTTC CASSTGASSYEQYF
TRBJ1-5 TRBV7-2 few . TGTGCCAGCAACACGCCGTATAGCAATCAGCCCCAGCATTTT CASNTPYSNQPQHF
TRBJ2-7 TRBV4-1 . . TGCGCCAGCAGCCAAGGGGCTGGGTGGTCTACCTCCTACGAGCAGTACTTC CASSQGAGWSTSYEQYF
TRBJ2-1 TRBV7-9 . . TGTGCCAGCAGCTCTCCTCCGGGCCGAGAGTTCTTC CASSSPPGREFF
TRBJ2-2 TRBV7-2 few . TGTGCCAGCAGCCGAATAGGACGTAGGATTGTCCGGGATAGCGGGGAGCTGTTTTTT CASSRIGRRIVRDSGELFF
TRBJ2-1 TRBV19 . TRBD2 TGTGCCAGTAGTAAGACTAGCGGGAGGGCAGACGAGCAGTTCTTC CASSKTSGRADEQFF
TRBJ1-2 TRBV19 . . TGTGCCAGTAGTGCCGGCCCTAACTATGGCTACACCTTC CASSAGPNYGYTF
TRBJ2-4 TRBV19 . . TGTGCCAGTAGTATTGGCAGACAACTAGCCAAAAACATTCAGTACTTC CASSIGRQLAKNIQYF
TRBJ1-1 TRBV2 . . TGTGCCAGCAGATACGGGGGAGCCACTGAAGCTTTCTTT CASRYGGATEAFF
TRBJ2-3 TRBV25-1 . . TGTGCCAGCAGTGAATCCCGGCAGGGGATTTCCACAGATACGCAGTATTTT CASSESRQGISTDTQYF
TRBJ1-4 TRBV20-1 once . TGCAGTGCTAGGACGAGGGGAAAACTGTTTTTT CSARTRGKLFF